Listed below are T cell receptor beta chains from one sample, sequenced in a study of CD8 T cells in Susac syndrome. MiXCR was run by TCRdb on the immunoSEQ multiplex PCR reads, yielding one entry per CDR3 protein. This sample has about 130,000 distinct CDR3 sequences, with more than 85% found just once. Material: CD8+ T cells from PBMCs. The receptors here all came from a human donor with multiple sclerosis. CDR3s include the opening cysteine and the closing phenylalanine or tryptophan. A D gene is named only where the DNA matches it firmly. Not all rows give a size; the values are once, few, many and, for expanded clones, a class.

j_gene | v_gene | d_gene | abundance | CDR3aa | CDR3nt
TRBJ1-5 | TRBV7-9 | - | - | CASSSEATVLNQPQHF | TGTGCCAGCAGCTCAGAAGCCACGGTGCTCAATCAGCCCCAGCATTTT
TRBJ2-1 | TRBV7-9 | - | - | CASSLVGTHNEQFF | TGTGCCAGCAGCTTAGTCGGGACCCACAATGAGCAGTTCTTC
TRBJ1-2 | TRBV12-3/TRBV12-4 | - | - | CATAGGNYGYTF | TGTGCCACCGCGGGGGGTAACTATGGCTACACCTTC
TRBJ2-6 | TRBV24-1 | - | once | CATSASYGANVLTF | TGTGCCACCAGTGCTTCCTACGGGGCCAACGTCCTGACTTTC
TRBJ1-1 | TRBV12-3/TRBV12-4 | - | - | CASSLGPDTEAFF | TGTGCCAGCAGTTTAGGACCGGACACTGAAGCTTTCTTT
TRBJ1-4 | TRBV5-6 | - | - | CASSWGATNEKLFF | TGTGCCAGCAGTTGGGGAGCAACTAATGAAAAACTGTTTTTT
TRBJ2-3 | TRBV13 | TRBD1 | - | CASSLGSTGGTDTQYF | TGTGCCAGCAGCTTAGGATCGACAGGGGGCACAGATACGCAGTATTTT
TRBJ2-6 | TRBV18 | TRBD1 | - | CASSSGTGVSGANVLTF | TGTGCCAGCTCATCCGGGACAGGGGTCTCTGGGGCCAACGTCCTGACTTTC
TRBJ2-3 | TRBV27 | - | - | CASSPGASSTDTQYF | TGTGCCAGCAGTCCAGGGGCTTCTAGCACAGATACGCAGTATTTT
TRBJ2-5 | TRBV7-6 | - | - | CASSLAFRVQETQYF | TGTGCCAGCAGCTTAGCGTTTCGGGTACAAGAGACCCAGTACTTC
TRBJ2-7 | TRBV4-2 | TRBD1 | - | CASSPLTGRIPYEQYF | TGTGCCAGCAGCCCCTTGACAGGGCGGATACCCTACGAGCAGTACTTC
TRBJ2-7 | TRBV28 | - | - | CASSREYEQYF | TGTGCCAGCAGCCGAGAGTACGAGCAGTACTTC
TRBJ1-4 | TRBV20-1 | - | - | CSARGSEGTNEKLFF | TGCAGTGCTAGGGGCTCGGAGGGCACTAATGAAAAACTGTTTTTT
TRBJ1-1 | TRBV15 | - | - | CATSRVQDEAFF | TGTGCCACCAGCAGGGTACAAGATGAAGCTTTCTTT
TRBJ2-6 | TRBV29-1 | TRBD1 | - | CSVGQGTPFSGANVLTF | TGCAGCGTTGGACAGGGAACACCTTTCTCTGGGGCCAACGTCCTGACTTTC
TRBJ2-3 | TRBV4-1 | TRBD2 | - | CASSPTSGGNTQYF | TGCGCCAGCAGCCCCACTAGCGGGGGAAATACGCAGTATTTT
TRBJ2-6 | TRBV20-1 | - | - | CSARDGVSGANVLTF | TGCAGTGCCAGGGACGGAGTCTCTGGGGCCAACGTCCTGACTTTC
TRBJ2-4 | TRBV20-1 | - | - | CSARPVETENIQYF | TGCAGTGCGCGACCGGTAGAGACTGAAAACATTCAGTACTTC
TRBJ1-3 | TRBV9 | - | - | CASSVGGFGNTIYF | TGTGCCAGCAGCGTAGGAGGGTTTGGAAACACCATATATTTT
TRBJ2-3 | TRBV27 | TRBD1 | - | CASSLGTGGMQYF | TGTGCCAGCAGTTTAGGGACAGGGGGCATGCAGTATTTT
TRBJ1-2 | TRBV29-1 | - | - | CSVEDASNDGYTF | TGCAGCGTTGAAGACGCATCAAATGATGGCTACACCTTC
TRBJ2-5 | TRBV13 | TRBD1 | - | CASSFRQGASETQYF | TGTGCCAGCAGCTTCCGACAGGGGGCTAGTGAGACCCAGTACTTC
TRBJ2-2 | TRBV28 | - | - | CASSLASRRYTGELFF | TGTGCCAGCAGTTTAGCCTCCAGGCGGTACACCGGGGAGCTGTTTTTT
TRBJ2-1 | TRBV4-1 | TRBD2 | - | CASSHRTSGSNEQFF | TGCGCCAGCAGCCACCGGACTAGCGGGTCCAATGAGCAGTTCTTC
TRBJ2-3 | TRBV25-1 | - | - | CASSGPGRRVTDTQYF | TGTGCCAGCAGTGGGCCGGGACGGAGAGTCACAGATACGCAGTATTTT
TRBJ2-3 | TRBV4-1 | TRBD2 | - | CASSPPGGADTQYF | TGCGCCAGCAGCCCCCCGGGGGGGGCAGATACGCAGTATTTT
TRBJ2-2 | TRBV7-9 | TRBD2 | - | CASRPSSGRRVGELFF | TGTGCCAGCAGGCCCTCTAGCGGGAGAAGGGTCGGGGAGCTGTTTTTT
TRBJ2-4 | TRBV11-2 | - | - | CASSRLGQNTNIQYF | TGTGCCAGCAGCCGTCTTGGACAGAATACAAACATTCAGTACTTC
TRBJ1-4 | TRBV19 | - | - | CASLWGEKLFF | TGTGCCAGCCTCTGGGGAGAAAAACTGTTTTTT
TRBJ2-2 | TRBV5-6 | TRBD1 | - | CASSLVGTGVVTGELFF | TGTGCCAGCAGCTTGGTTGGGACAGGGGTAGTCACCGGGGAGCTGTTTTTT
TRBJ2-6 | TRBV13 | - | - | CASSHQLSGANVLTF | TGTGCCAGCAGCCACCAGCTATCTGGGGCCAACGTCCTGACTTTC
TRBJ1-6 | TRBV13 | - | - | CASSRSSYNSPLHF | TGTGCCAGCTCCCGCAGCTCCTATAATTCACCCCTCCACTTT
TRBJ2-7 | TRBV7-8 | TRBD2 | - | CASSAGRQSHEQYF | TGTGCCAGCAGCGCCGGGAGGCAGTCCCACGAGCAGTACTTC
TRBJ2-3 | TRBV6-1 | TRBD1 | - | CASSEFGQGMGDTQYF | TGTGCCAGCAGTGAATTCGGACAGGGGATGGGAGATACGCAGTATTTT
TRBJ1-2 | TRBV27 | - | - | CASSSGGRRSGYTF | TGTGCCAGCAGTTCCGGCGGGCGGAGGAGCGGCTACACCTTC
TRBJ2-1 | TRBV4-1 | TRBD2 | - | CASSREREIVNEQFF | TGCGCCAGCAGCAGAGAGCGGGAGATAGTCAATGAGCAGTTCTTC
TRBJ2-1 | TRBV10-3 | TRBD2 | - | CAISESGRVQFF | TGTGCCATCAGTGAGTCCGGGAGGGTGCAGTTCTTC
TRBJ1-4 | TRBV19 | - | once | CASSILSWEKLFF | TGTGCCAGTAGTATCCTTTCTTGGGAAAAACTGTTTTTT
TRBJ1-1 | TRBV6-6 | - | - | CASRGGSEAFF | TGTGCCAGCAGGGGGGGGTCCGAAGCTTTCTTT
TRBJ2-1 | TRBV7-3 | TRBD2 | - | CASSQTSGLAGGSYNEQFF | TGTGCCAGCAGCCAAACATCGGGACTAGCGGGAGGTTCCTACAATGAGCAGTTCTTC
TRBJ1-5 | TRBV24-1 | - | - | CATSDRGNQPQHF | TGTGCCACCAGTGATCGGGGTAATCAGCCCCAGCATTTT
TRBJ2-1 | TRBV5-1 | TRBD2 | - | CASSSGASGRMNEQFF | TGCGCCAGCAGCTCCGGGGCCAGCGGGAGGATGAATGAGCAGTTCTTC
TRBJ2-7 | TRBV20-1 | - | - | CSARLPPLYEQYF | TGCAGTGCTAGGCTCCCTCCTCTTTACGAGCAGTACTTC
TRBJ2-1 | TRBV4-1 | TRBD1 | - | CASSQDRGPVEQFF | TGCGCCAGCAGCCAAGATAGGGGGCCCGTGGAGCAGTTCTTC
TRBJ2-3 | TRBV24-1 | TRBD2 | - | CATSDFYRELAGGRGDTQYF | TGTGCCACCAGTGATTTCTACAGGGAATTAGCGGGGGGGCGGGGAGATACGCAGTATTTT
TRBJ2-7 | TRBV20-1 | TRBD2 | - | CSASGTMSSYEQYF | TGCAGTGCTTCCGGGACTATGAGCTCCTACGAGCAGTACTTC
TRBJ2-1 | TRBV20-1 | TRBD2 | - | CSASDVSGSSYNEQFF | TGCAGTGCTAGCGACGTTAGCGGGAGCTCCTACAATGAGCAGTTCTTC
TRBJ2-7 | TRBV9 | TRBD1 | - | CASRGQGDEQYF | TGTGCCAGCAGAGGGCAGGGGGACGAGCAGTACTTC
TRBJ2-7 | TRBV10-3 | - | - | CAITNRDKPTHEQYF | TGTGCCATCACCAACCGGGACAAACCAACCCACGAGCAGTACTTC